This T cell receptor beta chain was recorded in a study of shared clonotypes between healthy human individuals (dated by TCRdb to 2020 to 2021). A note on the overall study: The cohort comprised two women and three men aged 18 to 49 years. To estimate repertoire size and how much clonotypes are shared between individuals, the study performed deep sequencing of blood TCR repertoires from a handful of healthy adults. Different laboratories and diverse techniques were used to prepare libraries and sequence TCR repertoires, to increase sequencing depth and limit assay-specific biases. Each donor's leukapheresis produced roughly between roughly 0.85 and 10 billion PBMCs. For each donor, CD4 naive and CD4 memory were each given three plates, CD8 naive was given two plates, and CD8 memory was given one plate. What the study reported, not specific to this receptor: When four donors were compared, the shared fraction of clonotypes was approximately 5% for naive CD4, about 4% for naive CD8, roughly 2.3% for memory CD4, and 0.35% to 0.4% for memory CD8. Pairwise subsampling indicated that sequencing depth was expected to affect the degree of clonotype sharing among donors. The small number of donors limited the genetic and exposure-history diversity represented. Even with the large sequencing depth, rarefaction of the sorted-subset datasets indicated that sequencing was incomplete. Compared with non-shared clonotypes, the clonotypes found in all four sorted-subset donors had higher generation probabilities. Sampling was limited to blood, and TCR repertoires in tissue likely differ from TCR repertoires in blood. Naive subsets generally had larger estimated clonotype richness than memory subsets.

Based on the germline V gene, the CDR1 and CDR2 sequences are SNHLY and FYNNEI. Between the V and J ends, shortened by 8 bases and 5 bases respectively, the junction contains 7 bases. The CDR3 numbers 10 residues from cysteine through phenylalanine. Left in the record is the CDR3 DNA by itself, 30 bases read in frame from the first base. Using the deep immunoSEQ assay, TCR CDR3 regions were amplified from genomic DNA by multiplex PCR. Genomic DNA extracted from each cell subset was distributed evenly over all wells of several immunoSEQ 96-well plates, and each plate served as one replicate. For sorted subsets, each replicate PCR was loaded with 200 ng genomic DNA, equivalent to 30,000 or so T cell genomes. Purified libraries were measured with a Qubit 3.0 fluorometer, size-checked on a Bioanalyzer 2100, and measured again with the KAPA Library Quantification kit. Every immunoSEQ 96-well plate was sequenced on a dedicated single-read 150-cycle Illumina NextSeq 550 flow cell. For the original study's pipeline: Because the immunoSEQ output included only junctional sequences and no quality scores, the filtering could not be the same as the filtering used for full-length reads. Sequences were annotated with PyIR, a Python wrapper for IgBLAST v1.9, and V/J genes and CDR3 were assigned using IMGT germline references. Reads were filtered out if the reads had weak V/J assignments (E-value above 1e-6), no CDR3, stop codons, out-of-frame junctions, or ambiguous translated residues. V3J clonotypes were defined as sequences sharing the same inferred V gene, J gene, and CDR3 amino acid sequence. To compute the percentage overlap between repertoires, the number of shared unique clonotypes was divided by the size of the smaller repertoire. Richness of each repertoire was evaluated using RTK rarefaction, the Chao1 estimator, and Recon v2.1 estimates of unobserved clonotypes. Generation probabilities for all TCRbeta clonotypes obtained by the gDNA method from several donors were computed using OLGA. The clones in this table, taken by TCRdb from immuneACCESS, are in-frame only. Not every clone is retained; where verified, under half of the shortfall comes from an unresolved V gene, and the cause of the rest is unknown. Clone size and V and J calls were adopted from that table, with D and trimming inferred from the DNA. A total of over a million clones appear in this sample, about four fifths of them only once. The top ten clonotypes cover 0.6% to 0.75% of the sample.

Donors were healthy HIV-negative adults with no recently reported acute infections or vaccinations. All donors were Caucasian adults living in Nashville, Tennessee, USA. CD4+ T cells were enriched through magnetic negative selection, after which naive cells were positively selected on CD45RA and the remaining negative fraction served as the memory subset. After blood collection by leukapheresis, PBMCs were isolated using Ficoll-Histopaque density gradient centrifugation and then cryopreserved in the vapor phase of liquid nitrogen. Analytical flow cytometry was used to check the purity and quantity of every magnetically sorted T cell population. Each sorted fraction had its genomic DNA isolated and then quantified by UV absorbance on a Nanodrop 2000c. About this clone itself: Its antigen specificity is not known. Per-base quality was not reported, and no clone a single base away is much larger than it.

Source material: memory CD4+ T cells from PBMCs. This sample's cell subset or site label indicates: CD45RA-negative fraction. This clonotype was obtained from a man younger than 30 in good health. Some clones in this sample may be carry-over from other donors' samples. The V gene is TRBV2 and the J gene is TRBJ2-7, and the D gene may be TRBD1, 6 bases matching. The CDR3: CASDRNEQYF. The sequence in DNA is TGTGCCAGCGACAGGAACGAGCAGTACTTC. The entire variable domain, with the stretches around the CDR3 drawn from the reference TRBV2 and TRBJ2-7 proteins, is EPEVTQTPSHQVTQMGQEVILRCVPISNHLYFYWYRQILGQKVEFLVSFYNNEISEKSEIFDDQFSVERPDGSNFTLKIRSTKLEDSAMYFCASDRNEQYFGPGTRLTVT.